This is a list of T cell receptor beta chains from one sample in a study of blood T cell repertoires in COVID-19. The protocol was immunoSEQ multiplex PCR, while the TCRdb copy is restricted to in-frame clones and leaves out a portion. The data contain over 110,000 clones, approximately 89% of them seen just once; the ten biggest clones take up 25% to 30%. The sequencing input was peripheral blood. These receptors were obtained from a human donor in a cohort sampled during active COVID-19. The CDR3 runs from the conserved cysteine through the conserved F or W. The order of the fields is V gene, J gene, D gene, clone size, CDR3 DNA, CDR3 protein. A D gene is named only where the DNA matches it firmly. Size is stated for part of the rows, as once, few or many counts, or as a class when the clone is expanded.

V gene: TRBV14; J gene: TRBJ1-1; D gene: .; clone size: .; CDR3 DNA: TGTGCCAGCAGCCAAGATATGTCCTTGAACACTGAAGCTTTCTTT; CDR3 protein: CASSQDMSLNTEAFF
V gene: TRBV4-2; J gene: TRBJ2-7; D gene: TRBD1; clone size: few; CDR3 DNA: TGTGCCAGCAGCCAAGCCCCCGAACAGGGGAGTTACTACGAGCAGTACTTC; CDR3 protein: CASSQAPEQGSYYEQYF
V gene: TRBV29-1; J gene: TRBJ1-2; D gene: TRBD1; clone size: .; CDR3 DNA: TGCAGCGTCGGGTCAGGGGGTGGCTACACCTTC; CDR3 protein: CSVGSGGGYTF
V gene: TRBV7-9; J gene: TRBJ2-2; D gene: TRBD1; clone size: .; CDR3 DNA: TGTGCCAGCAGCTCACGGCCGGGGACAGGGGGCCGGAACACCGGGGAGCTGTTTTTT; CDR3 protein: CASSSRPGTGGRNTGELFF
V gene: TRBV7-9; J gene: TRBJ1-1; D gene: .; clone size: .; CDR3 DNA: TGTGCCAGCAGCTTAACGGGGAGCAGACACCTGAACACTGAAGCTTTCTTT; CDR3 protein: CASSLTGSRHLNTEAFF
V gene: TRBV6-5; J gene: TRBJ2-7; D gene: .; clone size: .; CDR3 DNA: TGTGCCACCCAGACAGTGAGCTCCTACGAGCAGTACTTC; CDR3 protein: CATQTVSSYEQYF
V gene: TRBV10-3; J gene: TRBJ1-2; D gene: TRBD1; clone size: .; CDR3 DNA: TGTGCCATCATGATACAGGGGGAAGGTGGCTACACCTTC; CDR3 protein: CAIMIQGEGGYTF
V gene: TRBV7-3; J gene: TRBJ2-2; D gene: TRBD2; clone size: .; CDR3 DNA: TGTGCCAGCAGTAGCGGGGGCACCGGGGAGCTGTTTTTT; CDR3 protein: CASSSGGTGELFF
V gene: TRBV5-1; J gene: TRBJ2-5; D gene: TRBD1; clone size: .; CDR3 DNA: TGCGCCAGCAGCTTACAGGGGGCCACACCCCAAGAGACCCAGTACTTC; CDR3 protein: CASSLQGATPQETQYF
V gene: TRBV3-1/TRBV3-2; J gene: TRBJ2-5; D gene: TRBD1; clone size: .; CDR3 DNA: TGTGCCAGCAGCCATGCTACCGGGACAGGGCGAGCGGGGCTCCAAGAGACCCAGTACTTC; CDR3 protein: CASSHATGTGRAGLQETQYF
V gene: TRBV11-2; J gene: TRBJ2-7; D gene: TRBD1; clone size: .; CDR3 DNA: TGTGCCAGCAGCTCGTCCGGGACAGGGACCTACGAGCAGTACTTC; CDR3 protein: CASSSSGTGTYEQYF
V gene: TRBV12-3/TRBV12-4; J gene: TRBJ1-4; D gene: .; clone size: .; CDR3 DNA: TGTGCCAGCACCCAACCGGGCGCGGGACTGTTTTTT; CDR3 protein: CASTQPGAGLFF
V gene: TRBV2; J gene: TRBJ1-1; D gene: .; clone size: .; CDR3 DNA: TGTGCCAGCAGTGTCGGGGTACAAGGGAACACTGAAGCTTTCTTT; CDR3 protein: CASSVGVQGNTEAFF
V gene: TRBV5-4; J gene: TRBJ1-1; D gene: TRBD1; clone size: .; CDR3 DNA: TGTGCCAGCAGCTTCAGGACAGGGGGCAACACTGAAGCTTTCTTT; CDR3 protein: CASSFRTGGNTEAFF
V gene: TRBV7-9; J gene: TRBJ2-1; D gene: .; clone size: .; CDR3 DNA: TGTGCCAGCAGCGCCACCCCGGGGAGCTCCTACAATGAGCAGTTCTTC; CDR3 protein: CASSATPGSSYNEQFF
V gene: TRBV12-3/TRBV12-4; J gene: TRBJ1-2; D gene: TRBD1; clone size: .; CDR3 DNA: TGTGCCAGCAGCCCCCGGACAGGGGACGGCTACACCTTC; CDR3 protein: CASSPRTGDGYTF
V gene: TRBV19; J gene: TRBJ2-1; D gene: .; clone size: .; CDR3 DNA: TGTGCCAGTAGTATGGGGTCTGGGGCGGTAAAGTACAATGAGCAGTTCTTC; CDR3 protein: CASSMGSGAVKYNEQFF
V gene: TRBV7-9; J gene: TRBJ2-7; D gene: .; clone size: .; CDR3 DNA: TGTGCCAGCAGCTTAGACATCCGTTCCTACGAGCAGTACTTC; CDR3 protein: CASSLDIRSYEQYF
V gene: TRBV3-1/TRBV3-2; J gene: TRBJ1-1; D gene: .; clone size: .; CDR3 DNA: TGTGCCAGCAGCCAAGGAGCAGAAGCTTTCTTT; CDR3 protein: CASSQGAEAFF
V gene: TRBV30; J gene: TRBJ2-5; D gene: TRBD2; clone size: .; CDR3 DNA: TGTGCCTGGAGACTAGCGGGGGGGCCCAGAGAGACCCAGTACTTC; CDR3 protein: CAWRLAGGPRETQYF
V gene: TRBV9; J gene: TRBJ1-2; D gene: TRBD1; clone size: .; CDR3 DNA: TGTGCCAGCAGCGGGGGACAGGGGGCCTATGGCTACACCTTC; CDR3 protein: CASSGGQGAYGYTF